This entry concerns a single TCR beta chain. These data originate in a study of blood T cell repertoires in COVID-19. Study-level information: In each case, the material was cDNA or gDNA derived from T cells, B-cell-depleted T cells, or PBMCs.

Per the study methods: Researchers report that nucleated cell counts were estimated from reference gene primer amplification. Some clones are missing from TCRdb's copy, which holds only in-frame ones; the method was immunoSEQ multiplex PCR. V and J calls and clone size are as listed in that table; D and trimming were resolved from the DNA. Of approximately 300,000 clones in the sample, 89% were seen once. Recruitment covered 25 or so US areas and drew participants whose ages spanned about 18 to 100 years. The origin of this receptor is a man aged 60 to 69 who had recovered from COVID-19. Input material: PBMCs or T cells enriched from blood (not recorded which).

CDR3 loop: CSVGGRGNYGYTF. The CDR3 DNA is TGCAGCGTTGGGGGCAGGGGTAACTATGGCTACACCTTC. This chain links TRBV29-1 with TRBJ1-2, with D possibly matching TRBD1 (6 bases). This CDR3 spans 13 amino acids. The germline V gene encodes CDR1 SQVTM and CDR2 ANQGSEA. V was clipped by 4 bases and J by 1 base, with 10 bases between them.